This entry describes one T cell receptor beta chain. The antigen is undetermined. Reverse transcription of roughly 0.5 to 1 ug RNA used random hexamers. TCRdb recomputed calls from the immunoSEQ multiplex PCR reads with MiXCR, one row per CDR3 protein. The sample consists of 100,000 to 150,000 distinct CDR3 sequences, around 94% of them appearing once. The sample is drawn from a study of CD8 T cells in Susac syndrome. Trimming removed 7 bases at V and 6 bases at J, with 19 bases between. The CDR3 consists of 14 residues. The germline gives CDR1 SQVTM, CDR2 ANQGSEA. General observations from the study: The study conceded that its TCR sequencing and HLA analysis involved relatively few individuals.

V is TRBV29-1 and J is TRBJ1-5; D may be TRBD1 (6 bases). Sequencing was carried out using CD4+ T cells from PBMCs. The clonotype comes from a human donor in good health. CDR3: CSALDGGLGQPQHF. DNA of the CDR3: TGCAGCGCCCTCGACGGGGGGCTCGGTCAGCCCCAGCATTTT.